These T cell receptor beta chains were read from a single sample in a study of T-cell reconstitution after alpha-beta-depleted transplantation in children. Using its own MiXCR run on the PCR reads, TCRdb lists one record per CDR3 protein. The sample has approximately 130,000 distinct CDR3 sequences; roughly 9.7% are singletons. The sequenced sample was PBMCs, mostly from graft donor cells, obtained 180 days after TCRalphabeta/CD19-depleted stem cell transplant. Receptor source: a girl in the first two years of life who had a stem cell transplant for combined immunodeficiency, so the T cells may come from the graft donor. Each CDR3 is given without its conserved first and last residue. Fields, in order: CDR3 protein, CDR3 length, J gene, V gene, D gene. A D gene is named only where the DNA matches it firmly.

cdr3_aa: ASSQDGGTSVRGELF
cdr3_length: 15
j_call: TRBJ2-2
v_call: TRBV3-1
d_call: TRBD2

cdr3_aa: ASRGGTRTYEQY
cdr3_length: 12
j_call: TRBJ2-7
v_call: TRBV28
d_call: TRBD2

cdr3_aa: AIRGISGADTYNEQF
cdr3_length: 15
j_call: TRBJ2-1
v_call: TRBV10-3
d_call: TRBD2

cdr3_aa: ASSPTSGRGTDTQY
cdr3_length: 14
j_call: TRBJ2-3
v_call: TRBV7-9
d_call: TRBD2

cdr3_aa: ASSRGAGVPETQY
cdr3_length: 13
j_call: TRBJ2-5
v_call: TRBV6-1
d_call: TRBD2

cdr3_aa: ASSLAGGVYNEQF
cdr3_length: 13
j_call: TRBJ2-1
v_call: TRBV7-3
d_call: TRBD2

cdr3_aa: ATSRDPPPGLNTEAF
cdr3_length: 15
j_call: TRBJ1-1
v_call: TRBV15
d_call: .

cdr3_aa: ASSLGGQFQETQY
cdr3_length: 13
j_call: TRBJ2-5
v_call: TRBV5-1
d_call: TRBD1

cdr3_aa: ASSHLNGVGGPD
cdr3_length: 12
j_call: TRBJ2-4
v_call: TRBV3-1
d_call: .

cdr3_aa: ASSYFSGGYEQY
cdr3_length: 12
j_call: TRBJ2-7
v_call: TRBV6-5
d_call: TRBD2

cdr3_aa: ASSLTPIGTAYSNQPQH
cdr3_length: 17
j_call: TRBJ1-5
v_call: TRBV7-3
d_call: TRBD1

cdr3_aa: ASSFSGQGFSDTQY
cdr3_length: 14
j_call: TRBJ2-3
v_call: TRBV6-5
d_call: TRBD1

cdr3_aa: ASSLKGGEQY
cdr3_length: 10
j_call: TRBJ2-7
v_call: TRBV12-3/TRBV12-4
d_call: .

cdr3_aa: ASSRGTATSGEAF
cdr3_length: 13
j_call: TRBJ1-1
v_call: TRBV5-8
d_call: TRBD1

cdr3_aa: ASSLWLNTEAF
cdr3_length: 11
j_call: TRBJ1-1
v_call: TRBV5-5
d_call: .

cdr3_aa: ASSSTVGLGNEQF
cdr3_length: 13
j_call: TRBJ2-1
v_call: TRBV7-9
d_call: .

cdr3_aa: SVVLMGITEAF
cdr3_length: 11
j_call: TRBJ1-1
v_call: TRBV29-1
d_call: .

cdr3_aa: ASSLAGVNEQF
cdr3_length: 11
j_call: TRBJ2-1
v_call: TRBV5-6
d_call: .

cdr3_aa: ASSPGTPSRF
cdr3_length: 10
j_call: TRBJ2-1
v_call: TRBV12-3/TRBV12-4
d_call: .

cdr3_aa: ASSQNRMNTEAF
cdr3_length: 12
j_call: TRBJ1-1
v_call: TRBV5-1
d_call: .

cdr3_aa: ASSFPRQGTNEKLF
cdr3_length: 14
j_call: TRBJ1-4
v_call: TRBV7-2
d_call: TRBD1

cdr3_aa: SARDPGTGGWYNTGELF
cdr3_length: 17
j_call: TRBJ2-2
v_call: TRBV20-1
d_call: TRBD1

cdr3_aa: ASSTGWETQY
cdr3_length: 10
j_call: TRBJ2-5
v_call: TRBV5-5
d_call: .

cdr3_aa: AISGLGGAGNTEAF
cdr3_length: 14
j_call: TRBJ1-1
v_call: TRBV10-3
d_call: .

cdr3_aa: ASSLYMGQATEAF
cdr3_length: 13
j_call: TRBJ1-1
v_call: TRBV7-2
d_call: .

cdr3_aa: SFRTDSYEQY
cdr3_length: 10
j_call: TRBJ2-7
v_call: TRBV29-1
d_call: .

cdr3_aa: SVEEGVLAGYNEQF
cdr3_length: 14
j_call: TRBJ2-1
v_call: TRBV29-1
d_call: TRBD2

cdr3_aa: ASSFEGTQY
cdr3_length: 9
j_call: TRBJ2-5
v_call: TRBV5-1
d_call: .

cdr3_aa: ARWRRDRPSPAFYEQY
cdr3_length: 16
j_call: TRBJ2-7
v_call: TRBV5-1
d_call: TRBD1

cdr3_aa: SARRQTNEQF
cdr3_length: 10
j_call: TRBJ2-1
v_call: TRBV20-1
d_call: .

cdr3_aa: ASSYLGNRYSNEQF
cdr3_length: 14
j_call: TRBJ2-1
v_call: TRBV6-5
d_call: .

cdr3_aa: ASSQGYRETQY
cdr3_length: 11
j_call: TRBJ2-5
v_call: TRBV4-3
d_call: .

cdr3_aa: ASSQGSGVYLNTEAF
cdr3_length: 15
j_call: TRBJ1-1
v_call: TRBV4-3
d_call: .

cdr3_aa: ASSFDRLDTEAF
cdr3_length: 12
j_call: TRBJ1-1
v_call: TRBV27
d_call: .

cdr3_aa: ASSISAYQETQY
cdr3_length: 12
j_call: TRBJ2-5
v_call: TRBV19
d_call: .